This entry lists 9 T cell receptor beta chains sequenced from one sample in a study of PD-1 blockade in classical Hodgkin lymphoma. The protocol was immunoSEQ multiplex PCR, while the TCRdb copy is restricted to in-frame clones and leaves out a portion. Seen here are about 28,000 clones, about 80% observed once, and the top ten hold around 15%. The sample's time point: cycle 4 day 1 (C4D1), after less than 7 weeks of nivolumab. Every patient experienced relapse after autologous stem cell transplantation, and brentuximab vedotin exposure varied. This specimen was peripheral blood mononuclear cells (PBMCs), taken before the fourth cycle of nivolumab. The source is a human donor with classical Hodgkin lymphoma.

The chain joins TRBV5-1 to TRBJ1-2; weak D call: TRBD1 (5 bases). The length of the CDR3 is 15 residues. The V gene's germline CDR1 is SGHRS and CDR2 YFSETQ. Deletions cut 4 bases from V and 4 bases from J, with 17 bases between. The CDR3 region is CASSPDGAAFYGYTF. Written as DNA, the CDR3 is TGCGCCAGCAGCCCAGATGGGGCAGCTTTCTATGGCTACACCTTC. Combining the CDR3 with reference TRBV5-1 and TRBJ1-2 gives the whole variable domain KAGVTQTPRYLIKTRGQQVTLSCSPISGHRSVSWYQQTPGQGLQFLFEYFSETQRNKGNFPGRFSGRQFSNSRSEMNVSTLELGDSALYLCASSPDGAAFYGYTFGSGTRLTVV.

This clone occurred a few times. This rearrangement joins TRBV6-1 to TRBJ1-5, with D perhaps matching TRBD1 (6 bases). The CDR3 has 16 residues. Trimming shortened V by 2 bases and J by 0 bases, and 11 bases separated the two germline ends. Germline CDR1 and CDR2: MNHNS and SASEGT. The CDR3 nucleotides are TGTGCCAGCAGTGAATACGGGACACCTAGCAATCAGCCCCAGCATTTT. This translates into CASSEYGTPSNQPQHF.

The chain has TRBV10-3 and TRBJ2-3, with D possibly matching TRBD2 (6 bases). Looked up from germline, CDR1 is ENHRY and CDR2 is SYGVKD. This CDR3 is 15 amino acids long. V was clipped by 10 bases and J by 3 bases, with 20 bases between them. This CDR3 reads CATLGRAGRTDTQYF. The CDR3 nucleotides read TGTGCCACCCTTGGGCGGGCGGGACGGACAGATACGCAGTATTTT.

CDR3 coding DNA: TGTGCCTGGAGTGCGGTGAATCTCGGGGAGCTGTTTTTT. It encodes CAWSAVNLGELFF. The rearrangement uses TRBV30 and TRBJ2-2; D is uncertain. Looked up from germline, CDR1 is GTSNPN and CDR2 is SVGIG (reference sequence). Trimming removed 1 base from V and 7 bases from J, with 10 bases in between. CDR3 length equals 13 residues.

The count of this clone is one. The rearrangement uses TRBV6-1 and TRBJ1-1; D uncertain. Germline V gives CDR1 MNHNS, CDR2 SASEGT. CDR3 size: 14 residues. V was trimmed by 4 bases and J by 1 base, leaving 10 bases between them. As DNA, the CDR3 is TGTGCCAGCAGTGTGATCGGTTGGAACACTGAAGCTTTCTTT. It codes for CASSVIGWNTEAFF.

The chain has TRBV6-1 and TRBJ2-2; D gene uncertain. From germline, CDR1 is MNHNS and CDR2 SASEGT. The V end was cut by 5 bases, the J end by 0 bases, with 10 bases between. The CDR3 is 15 residues long. CDR3 nucleotides: TGTGCCAGCAGTCTTATCAACTCGAACACCGGGGAGCTGTTTTTT. Amino acid sequence: CASSLINSNTGELFF.

The chain recombines TRBV5-4 with TRBJ2-5; D not resolved. In germline, CDR1 is SGHNT, CDR2 YYREEE (reference sequence). The CDR3 contains 14 residues. Trimming shortened V by 0 bases and J by 1 base, and 7 bases separated the two germline ends. CDR3 amino acids: CASSLGQLQETQYF. CDR3 sequence (DNA): TGTGCCAGCAGCTTGGGGCAGCTCCAAGAGACCCAGTACTTC.

This rearrangement joins TRBV5-5 to TRBJ2-1, with TRBD2 identical over 13 bases. The CDR3 has 16 residues. Germline assignment: CDR1 SGHKS and CDR2 YYEKEE (reference sequence). The V gene end was trimmed by 1 base and the J gene end by 2 bases; junction bases not matched to a gene: 0. This chain's CDR3 is CASSLTSGRAYNEQFF. For the CDR3, the DNA is TGTGCCAGCAGCTTGACTAGCGGGAGGGCCTACAATGAGCAGTTCTTC.

V usage is TRBV20-1 and J usage is TRBJ2-7; weak D call: TRBD2 (5 bases). CDR3 size: 11 residues. Germline V CDR1 and CDR2: DFQATT, SNEGSKA (reference sequence). V was shortened by 6 bases and J by 4 bases, with 10 bases between the two germline ends. For the CDR3, the DNA is TGCAGTGCAACACCGGGGTACGAGCAGTACTTC. Translation gives CSATPGYEQYF.